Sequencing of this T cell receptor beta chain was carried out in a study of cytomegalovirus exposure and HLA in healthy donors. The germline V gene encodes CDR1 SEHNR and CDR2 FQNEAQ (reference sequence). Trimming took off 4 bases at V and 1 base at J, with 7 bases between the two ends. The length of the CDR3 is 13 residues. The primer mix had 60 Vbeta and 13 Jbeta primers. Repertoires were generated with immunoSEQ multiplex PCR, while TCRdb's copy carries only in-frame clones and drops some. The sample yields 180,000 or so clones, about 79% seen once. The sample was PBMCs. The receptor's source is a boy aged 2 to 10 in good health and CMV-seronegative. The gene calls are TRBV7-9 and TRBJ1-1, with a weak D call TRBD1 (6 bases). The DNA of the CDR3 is TGTGCCAGCAGCTCGACAGGGAACACTGAAGCTTTCTTT. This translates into CASSSTGNTEAFF.